Included here is one T cell receptor beta chain sequence, with context. Its matching antigen is unknown. The sample comes from a study of T cell clones after liver transplantation. Across the study: Liver transplant recipients had immunosuppression withdrawal attempted within 2 years. Third-party-reactive TCRbeta sequences from pre-transplant mixed lymphocyte reactions served as antigen-independent comparators. Broader study findings: Graft donor-reactive T cells possibly entered the graft instead of undergoing deletion. Low donor cell numbers restricted donor-reactive repertoire measurement in a couple of subjects.

Germline V CDR1 and CDR2: KGHSH, LQKENI. CDR3 size: 13 residues. V shed 2 bases and J shed 4 bases, with 6 bases lying between them. TCRdb's table, derived via immunoSEQ multiplex PCR, lists solely in-frame clones and lacks some. The profile shows about 74,000 clones, about 80% of them singletons. The V gene is TRBV18, the J gene TRBJ2-1; D unclear. Sequencing was performed on CD4+ T cells from blood, taken before liver transplant. The sequence derives from a human donor who received a liver transplant. The CDR3 reads CASSPEGYNEQFF. DNA of the CDR3: TGTGCCAGCTCACCAGAAGGGTACAATGAGCAGTTCTTC.